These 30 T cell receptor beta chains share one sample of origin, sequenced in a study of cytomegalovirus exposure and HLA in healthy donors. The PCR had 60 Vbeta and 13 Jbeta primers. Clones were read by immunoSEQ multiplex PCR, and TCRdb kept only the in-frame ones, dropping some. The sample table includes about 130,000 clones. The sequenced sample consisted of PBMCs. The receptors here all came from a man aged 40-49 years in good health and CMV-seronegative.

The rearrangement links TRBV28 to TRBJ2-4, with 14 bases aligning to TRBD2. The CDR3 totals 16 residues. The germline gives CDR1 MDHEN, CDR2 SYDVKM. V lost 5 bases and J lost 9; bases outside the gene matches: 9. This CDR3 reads CASSRRLAGGGGIQYF. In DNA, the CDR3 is TGTGCCAGCAGTAGACGACTAGCGGGAGGGGGGGGCATTCAGTACTTC.

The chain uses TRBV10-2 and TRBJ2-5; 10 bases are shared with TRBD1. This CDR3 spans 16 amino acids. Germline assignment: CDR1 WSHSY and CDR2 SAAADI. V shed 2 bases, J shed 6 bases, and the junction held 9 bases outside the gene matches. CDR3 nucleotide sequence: TGCGCCAGCAGTGAGACACGACAGGGGGCAGGAAAGACCCAGTACTTC. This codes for CASSETRQGAGKTQYF.

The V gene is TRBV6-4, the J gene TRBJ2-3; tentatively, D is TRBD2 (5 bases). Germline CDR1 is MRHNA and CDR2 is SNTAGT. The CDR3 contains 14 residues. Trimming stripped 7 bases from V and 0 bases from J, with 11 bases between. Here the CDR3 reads CASKTTTSTDTQYF. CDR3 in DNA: TGTGCCAGCAAGACTACCACTAGCACAGATACGCAGTATTTT.

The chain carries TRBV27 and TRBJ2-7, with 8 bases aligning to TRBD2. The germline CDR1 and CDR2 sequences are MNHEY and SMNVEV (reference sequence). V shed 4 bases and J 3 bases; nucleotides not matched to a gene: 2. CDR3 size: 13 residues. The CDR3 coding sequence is TGTGCCAGCAGTTCGGGACTAGGCTACGAGCAGTACTTC. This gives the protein CASSSGLGYEQYF.

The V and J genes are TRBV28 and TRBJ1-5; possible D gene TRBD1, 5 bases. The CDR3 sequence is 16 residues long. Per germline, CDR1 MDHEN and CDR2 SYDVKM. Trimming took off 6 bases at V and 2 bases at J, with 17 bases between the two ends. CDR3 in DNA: TGTGCCAGCAGCCCCCCCGGGGGAGTAGGCAATCAGCCCCAGCATTTT. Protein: CASSPPGGVGNQPQHF.

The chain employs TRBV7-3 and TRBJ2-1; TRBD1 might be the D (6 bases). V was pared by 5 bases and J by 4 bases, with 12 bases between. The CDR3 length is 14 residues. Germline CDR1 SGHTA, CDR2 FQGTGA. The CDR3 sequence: CASSPGQIYNEQFF. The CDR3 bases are TGTGCCAGCAGCCCTGGACAGATATACAATGAGCAGTTCTTC.

The CDR3: CASRNRGGNTEAFF. CDR3 coding DNA: TGTGCCAGCAGAAACAGGGGGGGGAACACTGAAGCTTTCTTT. The chain couples TRBV2 to TRBJ1-1; 8 positions match TRBD1. V lost 6 bases, J lost 1 base, and 4 bases stayed unmatched. Per germline, CDR1 SNHLY and CDR2 FYNNEI. CDR3 size: 14 residues.

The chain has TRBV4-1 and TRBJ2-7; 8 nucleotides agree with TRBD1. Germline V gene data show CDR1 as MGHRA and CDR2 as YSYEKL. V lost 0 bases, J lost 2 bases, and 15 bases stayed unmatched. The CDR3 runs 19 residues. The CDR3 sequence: CASSQDYDRGGYLPYEQYF. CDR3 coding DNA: TGCGCCAGCAGCCAAGACTACGACAGGGGAGGATATCTCCCCTACGAGCAGTACTTC.

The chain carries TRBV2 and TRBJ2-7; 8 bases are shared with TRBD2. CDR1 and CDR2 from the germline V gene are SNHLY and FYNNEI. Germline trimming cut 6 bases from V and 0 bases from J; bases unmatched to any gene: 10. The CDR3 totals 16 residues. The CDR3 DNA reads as TGTGCCAGCAGGGCGTTCGAGCGGGAGAGCTCCTACGAGCAGTACTTC. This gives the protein CASRAFERESSYEQYF. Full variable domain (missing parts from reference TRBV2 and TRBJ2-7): EPEVTQTPSHQVTQMGQEVILRCVPISNHLYFYWYRQILGQKVEFLVSFYNNEISEKSEIFDDQFSVERPDGSNFTLKIRSTKLEDSAMYFCASRAFERESSYEQYFGPGTRLTVT.

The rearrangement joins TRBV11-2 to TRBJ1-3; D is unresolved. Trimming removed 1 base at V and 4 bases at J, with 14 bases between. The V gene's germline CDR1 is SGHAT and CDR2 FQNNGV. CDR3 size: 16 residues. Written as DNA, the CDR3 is TGTGCCAGCAGCTTAGGCCTGCAGATCACCGGAAACACCATATATTTT. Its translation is CASSLGLQITGNTIYF. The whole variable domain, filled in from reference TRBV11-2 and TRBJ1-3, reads EAGVAQSPRYKIIEKRQSVAFWCNPISGHATLYWYQQILGQGPKLLIQFQNNGVVDDSQLPKDRFSAERLKGVDSTLKIQPAKLEDSAVYLCASSLGLQITGNTIYFGEGSWLTVV.

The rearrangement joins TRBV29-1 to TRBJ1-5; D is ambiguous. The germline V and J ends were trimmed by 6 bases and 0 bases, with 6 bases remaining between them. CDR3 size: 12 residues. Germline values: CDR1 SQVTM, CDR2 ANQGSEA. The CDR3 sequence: CSVLDSNQPQHF. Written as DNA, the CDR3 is TGCAGCGTCCTAGATAGCAATCAGCCCCAGCATTTT.

The CDR3 DNA reads TGTGCCAGCTCACCACCAACCGGGAGGGAGACCGGGGAGCTGTTTTTT. This codes for CASSPPTGRETGELFF. V and J are TRBV18 and TRBJ2-2; 8 bases fit TRBD2. Germline V lookup: CDR1 KGHSH, CDR2 LQKENI. This CDR3 has 16 amino acids. V shed 0 bases, J shed 5 bases, and the junction held 5 bases outside the gene matches.

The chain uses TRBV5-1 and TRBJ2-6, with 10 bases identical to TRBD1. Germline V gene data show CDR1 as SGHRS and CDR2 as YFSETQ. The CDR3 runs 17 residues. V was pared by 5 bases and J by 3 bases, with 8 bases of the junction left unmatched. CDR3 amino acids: CASRRGTGEVGANVLTF. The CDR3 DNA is TGCGCCAGCAGGCGAGGGACAGGGGAGGTTGGGGCCAACGTCCTGACTTTC.

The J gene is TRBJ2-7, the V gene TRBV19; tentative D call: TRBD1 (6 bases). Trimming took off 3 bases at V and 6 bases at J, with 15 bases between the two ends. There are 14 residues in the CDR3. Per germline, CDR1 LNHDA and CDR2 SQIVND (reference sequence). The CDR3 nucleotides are TGTGCCAGTAGTATCGGTGATAGGGGGTTCGAGCAGTACTTC. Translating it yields CASSIGDRGFEQYF.

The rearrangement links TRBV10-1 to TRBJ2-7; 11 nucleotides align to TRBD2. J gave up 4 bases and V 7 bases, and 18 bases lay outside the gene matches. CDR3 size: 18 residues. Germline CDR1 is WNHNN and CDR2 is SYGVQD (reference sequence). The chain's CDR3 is CASTKSCRRLAGGYEQYF. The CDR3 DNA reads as TGCGCCAGCACCAAGTCGTGCCGTAGGCTAGCGGGAGGATACGAGCAGTACTTC.

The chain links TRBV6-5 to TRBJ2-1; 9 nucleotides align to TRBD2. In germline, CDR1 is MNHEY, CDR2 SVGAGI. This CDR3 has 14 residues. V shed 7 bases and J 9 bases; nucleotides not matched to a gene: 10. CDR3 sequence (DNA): TGTGCCAGCACCCTTAGCGGGAGTTCGGGTGAGCAGTTCTTC. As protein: CASTLSGSSGEQFF.

The CDR3 bases are TGTGCCAGCAGCTTAGGGGCAGGACTAGCGGCACAAGAGACCCAGTACTTC. Translation: CASSLGAGLAAQETQYF. J is TRBJ2-5 and V is TRBV11-3; 10 nucleotides agree with TRBD2. The V gene's germline CDR1 is SGHNT and CDR2 YENEEA. The ends lost 1 base at V and 2 bases at J; junction bases unmatched: 7. The CDR3 consists of 17 residues.

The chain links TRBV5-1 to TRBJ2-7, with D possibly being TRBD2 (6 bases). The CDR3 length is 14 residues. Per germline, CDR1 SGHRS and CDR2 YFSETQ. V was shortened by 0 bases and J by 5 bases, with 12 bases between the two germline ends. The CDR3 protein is CASSLVGSNHEQYF. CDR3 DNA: TGCGCCAGCAGCTTGGTCGGGAGCAACCACGAGCAGTACTTC.

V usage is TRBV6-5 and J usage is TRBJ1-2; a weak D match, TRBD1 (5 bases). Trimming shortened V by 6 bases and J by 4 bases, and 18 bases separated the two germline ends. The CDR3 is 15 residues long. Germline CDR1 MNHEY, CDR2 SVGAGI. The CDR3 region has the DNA TGTGCCAGCAGGCTCCTCGCGGGGCCTGGCTATGGCTACACCTTC. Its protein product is CASRLLAGPGYGYTF.

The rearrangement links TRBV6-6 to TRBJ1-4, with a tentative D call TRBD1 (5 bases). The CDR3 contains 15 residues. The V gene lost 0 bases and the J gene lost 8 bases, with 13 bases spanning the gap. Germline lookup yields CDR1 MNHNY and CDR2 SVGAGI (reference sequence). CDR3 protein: CASSYSGEGWEKLFF. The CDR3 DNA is TGTGCCAGCAGTTACTCGGGGGAGGGCTGGGAAAAACTGTTTTTT.

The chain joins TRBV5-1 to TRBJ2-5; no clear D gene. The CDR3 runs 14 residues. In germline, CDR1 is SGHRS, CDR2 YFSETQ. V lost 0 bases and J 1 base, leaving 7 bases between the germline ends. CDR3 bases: TGCGCCAGCAGCTTGGCCTCACTCCAAGAGACCCAGTACTTC. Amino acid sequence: CASSLASLQETQYF.

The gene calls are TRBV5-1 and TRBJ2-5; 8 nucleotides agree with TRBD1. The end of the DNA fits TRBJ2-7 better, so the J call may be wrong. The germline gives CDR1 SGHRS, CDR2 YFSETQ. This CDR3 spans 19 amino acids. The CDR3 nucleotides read TGCGCCAGCAGCTTCACAACAAACAGGGGGAGCCTACCCGGCTACGAGCAGTACTTC. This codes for CASSFTTNRGSLPGYEQYF.

The CDR3 here is CASIKNTEAFF. The CDR3 coding sequence is TGTGCCAGCATTAAGAACACTGAAGCTTTCTTT. The chain links TRBV6-1 to TRBJ1-1; D unresolved. CDR1 and CDR2 from the germline V gene are MNHNS and SASEGT. The CDR3 consists of 11 residues. Trimming left V 7 bases short and J 1 base short, with 4 bases between.

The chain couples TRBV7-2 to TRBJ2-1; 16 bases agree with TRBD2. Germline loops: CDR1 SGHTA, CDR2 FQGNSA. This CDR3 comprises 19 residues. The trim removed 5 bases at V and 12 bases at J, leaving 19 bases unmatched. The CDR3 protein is CASSTSWDTGTSGRGGQFF. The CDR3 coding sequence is TGTGCCAGCAGCACTAGTTGGGATACCGGGACTAGCGGGAGGGGGGGGCAGTTCTTC.

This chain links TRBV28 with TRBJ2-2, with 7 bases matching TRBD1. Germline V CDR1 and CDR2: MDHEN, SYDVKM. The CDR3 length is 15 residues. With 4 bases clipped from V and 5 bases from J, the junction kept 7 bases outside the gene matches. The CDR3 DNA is TGTGCCAGCAGTTATCCTGGACAGGTTACCGGGGAGCTGTTTTTT. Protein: CASSYPGQVTGELFF.

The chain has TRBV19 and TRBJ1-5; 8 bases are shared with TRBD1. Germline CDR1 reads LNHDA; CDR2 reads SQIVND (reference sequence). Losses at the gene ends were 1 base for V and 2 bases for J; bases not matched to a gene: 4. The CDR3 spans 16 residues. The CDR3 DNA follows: TGTGCCAGTAGTATAGCGGACAGGGTGGGCAATCAGCCCCAGCATTTT. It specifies CASSIADRVGNQPQHF.

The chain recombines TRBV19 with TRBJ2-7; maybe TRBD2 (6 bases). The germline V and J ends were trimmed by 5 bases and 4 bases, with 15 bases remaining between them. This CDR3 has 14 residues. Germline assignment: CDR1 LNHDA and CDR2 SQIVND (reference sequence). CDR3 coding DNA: TGTGCCAGTAGTGTCGCCCCCGGGACTTACGAGCAGTACTTC. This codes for CASSVAPGTYEQYF. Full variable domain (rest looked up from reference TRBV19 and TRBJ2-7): DGGITQSPKYLFRKEGQNVTLSCEQNLNHDAMYWYRQDPGQGLRLIYYSQIVNDFQKGDIAEGYSVSREKKESFPLTVTSAQKNPTAFYLCASSVAPGTYEQYFGPGTRLTVT.

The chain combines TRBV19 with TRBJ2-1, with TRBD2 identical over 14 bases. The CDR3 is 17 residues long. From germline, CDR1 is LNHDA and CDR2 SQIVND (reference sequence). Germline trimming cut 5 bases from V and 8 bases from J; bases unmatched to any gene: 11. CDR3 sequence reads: CASSASPGLAGDYEQFF. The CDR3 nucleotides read TGTGCCAGTAGTGCGAGCCCGGGACTAGCGGGAGATTATGAGCAGTTCTTC.

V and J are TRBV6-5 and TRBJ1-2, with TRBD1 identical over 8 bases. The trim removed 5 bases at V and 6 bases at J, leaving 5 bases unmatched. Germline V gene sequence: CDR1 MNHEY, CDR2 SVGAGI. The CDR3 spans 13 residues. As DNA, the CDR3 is TGTGCCAGCAGTGGACAGGGAACTAATGGCTACACCTTC. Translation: CASSGQGTNGYTF.

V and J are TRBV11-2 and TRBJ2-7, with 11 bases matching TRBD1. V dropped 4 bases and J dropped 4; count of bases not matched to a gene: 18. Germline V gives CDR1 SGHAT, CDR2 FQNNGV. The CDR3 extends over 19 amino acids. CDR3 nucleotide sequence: TGTGCCAGCAGCTCAAACACCCCAGGAGGGACAGGGGGTCTGTACGAGCAGTACTTC. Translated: CASSSNTPGGTGGLYEQYF.